This T cell receptor (beta chain) was identified in a study of draining lymph node invasion in breast cancer (dated by TCRdb to about 2020). Study-level background: Histology and cytokeratin immunohistochemistry were used to diagnose nodal metastasis, and EpCAM/CD45 flow cytometry was used to confirm the diagnosis. In a separate targeted assay, bulk TCR-beta CDR3 sequencing compared sorted memory regulatory T cells and memory conventional CD4 T cells across breast cancer tissues. Each patient contributed matched non-invaded and tumor-invaded tumor-draining lymph nodes plus the primary tumor, profiled for both Treg and Tconv subsets. The separate targeted TCR sequencing covered lymph nodes from roughly 5 patients, with primary tumors sequenced for three of those patients. General findings and caveats noted by the study authors: Detection of some of the top 100 tumor clones in both invaded and non-invaded nodes suggests recirculation between tumor and draining nodes. Data could not resolve whether Treg conversion occurred in a given organ or whether converted Tregs recirculated between nodes and tumor. Roughly 12-25% of Treg TCRs were shared with Tconvs per tissue, interpreted as suggesting peripheral Treg induction. Shared TCRs between Treg and Tconv subsets were considered suggestive but not proof of common clonal origin. In the targeted TCR-seq data, Tregs appeared to be more clonally expanded than Tconvs in all tissues, and lower diversity was found for both subsets in tumor than in lymph nodes. The tumor top-100 clone tracking analysis was possible in only two patients.

CD4+ CD45RA- CD25- cells were sorted as memory conventional CD4 T cells. Each tumor-draining lymph node was classified as non-invaded if metastatic tumor cells were absent and as invaded if metastatic tumor cells were present. Before staining and sorting, a Miltenyi Pan T Cell isolation kit was used to pre-enrich the T cells. Immunohistochemistry for estrogen receptor, progesterone receptor, HER2 and Ki-67 was used to characterize primary tumors. Fresh surgical tissue was processed within a few hours after surgery by cutting into small fragments. Tissue fragments were enzymatically digested with Liberase TL plus DNase for 15 to 20 minutes and filtered through a 40-micrometer strainer. Sorting used a BD FACS Aria II with roughly 98-99% purity, after DAPI live/dead staining. Sorted cells were lysed in TCL buffer, and RNA was purified with a Norgen Single Cell RNA purification kit including DNase treatment.

The V and J ends are trimmed by 2 bases and 0 bases, leaving 13 bases between them. CDR1 and CDR2 (MNHNS, SASEGT) derive from the germline V gene. From the cysteine through the phenylalanine, the CDR3 covers 16 amino acids. Solely the CDR3 DNA is kept, with 48 bases framed from the first base. For this clonotype: No antigen is known for it. The record has no base qualities; no much larger clone is one base away.

Receptors were amplified or captured by bulk RNA-seq. Sequencing took place on an Illumina HiSeq 2500. The paper's processing steps were these. CDR3 sequences in the separate targeted TCR-seq dataset were extracted from raw reads and quantified using MiXCR version 2.1.5 with default parameters. TCR-beta clones in the separate targeted TCR-seq dataset were defined according to the combination of V gene, J gene and CDR3 sequence. In the separate targeted TCR-seq dataset, clones with fewer than three counts were first removed, after which only the 90% most strongly expressed clones per sample were kept. In the separate targeted TCR-seq dataset, Treg-Tconv overlap was calculated per tissue as the number of shared clones divided by the total number of Treg clones, multiplied by 100. The public reads were reprocessed in TCRdb via fastp at Q25 and MiXCR, keeping in-frame beta chains. Here each entry gathers all rows of one CDR3 protein and keeps the most common genes and DNA. The V and J calls come from TCRdb's annotation, not from the publication. The table for this sample lists approximately 4,000 distinct CDR3 sequences; around 84% of them were counted only once. The ten largest clones take up more than 1.5% of the sample.

Recombination connected TRBV6-1 to TRBJ1-1, with no confidently assigned D gene. The sequenced sample was sorted memory CD4+ effector T cells from a lymph node. Taken with the paper, the label for cell subset or site translates to: CD45RA-negative sorted CD4+ T cells (memory Tconv or effector/memory Treg). The sequence derives from a female donor with luminal breast cancer. The nucleotide sequence reads TGTGCCAGCAGTGAAAGTTGGAGGCGAATGAACACTGAAGCTTTCTTT. This is translated as CASSESWRRMNTEAFF.